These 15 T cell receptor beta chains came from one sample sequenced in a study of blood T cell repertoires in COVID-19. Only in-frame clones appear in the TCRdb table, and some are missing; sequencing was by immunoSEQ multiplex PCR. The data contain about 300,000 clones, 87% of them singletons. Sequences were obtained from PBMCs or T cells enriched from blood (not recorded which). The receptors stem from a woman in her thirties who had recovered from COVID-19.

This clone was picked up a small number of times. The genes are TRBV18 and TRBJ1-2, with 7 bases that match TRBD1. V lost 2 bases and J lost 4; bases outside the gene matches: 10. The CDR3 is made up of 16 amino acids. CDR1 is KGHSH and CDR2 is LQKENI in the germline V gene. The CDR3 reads CASSPSDRPQLYGYTF. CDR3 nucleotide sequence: TGTGCCAGCTCACCATCGGACAGGCCCCAACTCTATGGCTACACCTTC.

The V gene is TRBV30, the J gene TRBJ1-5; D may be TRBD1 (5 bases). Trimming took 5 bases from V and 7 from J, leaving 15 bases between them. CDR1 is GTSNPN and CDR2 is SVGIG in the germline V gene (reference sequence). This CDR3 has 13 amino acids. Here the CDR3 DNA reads TGTGCCTGGGCCGGGGGAGGTGGACAGCCCCAGCATTTT. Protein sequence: CAWAGGGGQPQHF.

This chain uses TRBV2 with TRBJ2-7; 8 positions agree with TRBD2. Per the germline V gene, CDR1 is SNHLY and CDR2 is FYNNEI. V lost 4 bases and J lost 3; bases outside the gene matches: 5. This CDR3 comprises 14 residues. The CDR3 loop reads CASSGVAGSYEQYF. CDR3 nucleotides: TGTGCCAGCAGTGGTGTAGCGGGGAGCTACGAGCAGTACTTC.

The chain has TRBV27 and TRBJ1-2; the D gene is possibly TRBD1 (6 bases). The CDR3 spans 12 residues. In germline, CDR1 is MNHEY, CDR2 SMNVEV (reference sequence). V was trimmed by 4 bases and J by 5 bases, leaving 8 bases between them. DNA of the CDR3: TGTGCCAGCAGTTCAACAGGGTATGGCTACACCTTC. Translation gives CASSSTGYGYTF.

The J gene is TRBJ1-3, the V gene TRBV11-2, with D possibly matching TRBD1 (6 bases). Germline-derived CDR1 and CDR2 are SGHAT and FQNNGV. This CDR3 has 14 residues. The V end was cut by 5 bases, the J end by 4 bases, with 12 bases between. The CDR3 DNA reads TGTGCCAGCAGCCCGGGACACTTGGGAAACACCATATATTTT. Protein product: CASSPGHLGNTIYF.

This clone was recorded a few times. CDR3 protein: CASSDGPLGGNQPQHF. The CDR3, as DNA: TGTGCCAGCAGTGACGGCCCCCTAGGCGGCAATCAGCCCCAGCATTTT. The rearrangement links TRBV6-1 to TRBJ1-5; the D is unclear. The CDR3 spans 16 residues. Germline V lookup: CDR1 MNHNS, CDR2 SASEGT. V lost 3 bases to trimming and J lost 2 bases, with 14 bases between them.

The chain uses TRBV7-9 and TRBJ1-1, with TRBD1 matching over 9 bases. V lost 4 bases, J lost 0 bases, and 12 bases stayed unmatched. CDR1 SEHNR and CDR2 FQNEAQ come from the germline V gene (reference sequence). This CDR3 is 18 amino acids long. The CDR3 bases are TGTGCCAGCAGCTCCCGACCGACAGGGGGACCCATGAACACTGAAGCTTTCTTT. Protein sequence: CASSSRPTGGPMNTEAFF. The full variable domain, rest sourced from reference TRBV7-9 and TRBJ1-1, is DTGVSQNPRHKITKRGQNVTFRCDPISEHNRLYWYRQTLGQGPEFLTYFQNEAQLEKSRLLSDRFSAERPKGSFSTLEIQRTEQGDSAMYLCASSSRPTGGPMNTEAFFGQGTRLTVV.

As DNA, the CDR3 is TGCGCCAGCAGCCAGGAGGGGGGGCCCTATAATTCACCCCTCCACTTT. Its protein product is CASSQEGGPYNSPLHF. V usage is TRBV4-1 and J usage is TRBJ1-6; TRBD1 might be the D (6 bases). The CDR3 has 16 amino acids. Germline CDR1 and CDR2: MGHRA and YSYEKL. V gave up 3 bases and J gave up 2 bases, with 11 bases separating them.

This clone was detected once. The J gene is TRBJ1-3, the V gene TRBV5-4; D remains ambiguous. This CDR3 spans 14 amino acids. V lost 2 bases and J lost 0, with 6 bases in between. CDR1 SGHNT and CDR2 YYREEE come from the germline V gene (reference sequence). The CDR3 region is CASSFGRSGNTIYF. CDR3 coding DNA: TGTGCCAGCAGCTTCGGTCGCTCTGGAAACACCATATATTTT. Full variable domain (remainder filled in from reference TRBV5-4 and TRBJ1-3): ETGVTQSPTHLIKTRGQQVTLRCSSQSGHNTVSWYQQALGQGPQFIFQYYREEENGRGNFPPRFSGLQFPNYSSELNVNALELDDSALYLCASSFGRSGNTIYFGEGSWLTVV.

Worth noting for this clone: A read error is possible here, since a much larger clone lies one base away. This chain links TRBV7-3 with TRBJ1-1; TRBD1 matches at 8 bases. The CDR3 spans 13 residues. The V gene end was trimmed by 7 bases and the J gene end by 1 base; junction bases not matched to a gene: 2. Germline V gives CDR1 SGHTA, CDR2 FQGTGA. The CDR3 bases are TGTGCCAGCACTGACAGGGGGAACACTGAAGCTTTCTTT. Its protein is CASTDRGNTEAFF.

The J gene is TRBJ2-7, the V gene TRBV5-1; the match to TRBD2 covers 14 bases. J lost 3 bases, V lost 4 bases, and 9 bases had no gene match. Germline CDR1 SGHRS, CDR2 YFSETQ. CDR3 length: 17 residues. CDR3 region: CASSPYGTSGGLYEQYF. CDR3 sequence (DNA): TGCGCCAGCAGCCCGTACGGGACTAGCGGGGGCCTCTACGAGCAGTACTTC.

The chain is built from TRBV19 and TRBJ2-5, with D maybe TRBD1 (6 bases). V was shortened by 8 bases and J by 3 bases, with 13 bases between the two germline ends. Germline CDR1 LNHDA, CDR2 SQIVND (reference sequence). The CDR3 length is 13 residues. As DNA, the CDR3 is TGTGCCAGTTCCCCAGGGGCCGAAGAGACCCAGTACTTC. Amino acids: CASSPGAEETQYF.

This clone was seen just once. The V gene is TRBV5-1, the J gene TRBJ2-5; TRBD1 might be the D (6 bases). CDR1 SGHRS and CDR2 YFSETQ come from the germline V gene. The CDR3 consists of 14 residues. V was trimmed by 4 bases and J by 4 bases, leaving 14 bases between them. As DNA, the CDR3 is TGCGCCAGCAGCCTGGGCAGGACAGTAGAGACCCAGTACTTC. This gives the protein CASSLGRTVETQYF.

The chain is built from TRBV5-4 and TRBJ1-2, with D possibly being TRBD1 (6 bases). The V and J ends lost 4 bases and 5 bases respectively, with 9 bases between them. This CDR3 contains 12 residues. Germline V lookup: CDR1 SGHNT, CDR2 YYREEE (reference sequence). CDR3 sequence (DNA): TGTGCCAGCAGCCGGGACATATATGGCTACACCTTC. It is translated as CASSRDIYGYTF.

The CDR3 spells CAITGGGSTDTQYF. DNA of the CDR3: TGTGCCATCACCGGGGGGGGAAGCACAGATACGCAGTATTTT. The rearrangement links TRBV10-3 to TRBJ2-3, with 8 positions matching TRBD2. Germline values: CDR1 ENHRY, CDR2 SYGVKD. The CDR3 is made up of 14 amino acids. Trimming removed 7 bases from V and 0 bases from J; junction bases left unmatched: 3.